One and the same sample provided the 10 T cell receptor beta chains below, sequenced in a study of control samples from healthy donors and cancer patients. Profiling relied on immunoSEQ multiplex PCR, and the TCRdb table lists in-frame clones only, not all of them. This table has about 140,000 clones, around nine tenths appearing once. Sample: blood. All receptors come from a man between 25 and 39 years old in good health.

The chain links TRBV30 to TRBJ1-3, with 7 bases that match TRBD1. With 5 bases clipped from V and 0 bases from J, the junction kept 19 bases outside the gene matches. CDR1 GTSNPN and CDR2 SVGIG come from the germline V gene (reference sequence). The CDR3 spans 19 residues. CDR3 amino acids: CAWLGDSGNARYSGNTIYF. The CDR3, as DNA: TGTGCCTGGCTGGGGGACAGCGGTAACGCACGGTACTCTGGAAACACCATATATTTT.

This clone was found a few times. The chain has TRBV7-9 and TRBJ2-3; TRBD1 agrees at 8 bases. After removal of 5 bases from V and 4 bases from J, the junction contained 11 bases not matched to a gene. This CDR3 contains 16 residues. Germline assignment: CDR1 SEHNR and CDR2 FQNEAQ (reference sequence). CDR3 DNA: TGTGCCAGCAGCCCACCCTTTGGACAGGGAGCAGATACGCAGTATTTT. It encodes CASSPPFGQGADTQYF.

The chain carries TRBV19 and TRBJ2-1; TRBD2 matches 9 bases. After removal of 3 bases from V and 3 bases from J, the junction contained 3 bases not matched to a gene. This CDR3 has 15 residues. CDR1 is LNHDA, CDR2 SQIVND, per germline (reference sequence). This CDR3 reads CASSILAGYYNEQFF. Here the CDR3 DNA reads TGTGCCAGTAGTATTCTAGCGGGGTACTACAATGAGCAGTTCTTC. Combining the CDR3 with reference TRBV19 and TRBJ2-1 gives the whole variable domain DGGITQSPKYLFRKEGQNVTLSCEQNLNHDAMYWYRQDPGQGLRLIYYSQIVNDFQKGDIAEGYSVSREKKESFPLTVTSAQKNPTAFYLCASSILAGYYNEQFFGPGTRLTVL.

This clone was counted only a few times. The chain uses TRBV7-2 and TRBJ2-6, with D possibly matching TRBD2 (6 bases). V was pared by 3 bases and J by 1 base, with 16 bases between. CDR1 is SGHTA, CDR2 FQGNSA, per germline. The CDR3 consists of 18 residues. The CDR3 bases are TGTGCCAGCAGCTTCGGGGCTAGCGCCGGGTCTGGGGCCAACGTCCTGACTTTC. Protein product: CASSFGASAGSGANVLTF.

This clone was detected once. This chain connects TRBV27 to TRBJ2-2; perhaps TRBD2 as D (5 bases). The CDR3 has 13 residues. CDR1 is MNHEY and CDR2 is SMNVEV in the germline V gene (reference sequence). Trimming removed 4 bases from V and 5 bases from J, with 8 bases in between. CDR3 nucleotides: TGTGCCAGCAGTTGGCGGGCGACCGGGGAGCTGTTTTTT. Protein sequence: CASSWRATGELFF.

This clone was counted a single time. The chain has TRBV15 and TRBJ1-2, with a weak D call TRBD1 (6 bases). Germline CDR1 reads LNHNV; CDR2 reads YYDKDF (reference sequence). Trimming pared 0 bases from V and 5 bases from J, leaving 13 bases between. This CDR3 spans 15 amino acids. The CDR3, as DNA: TGTGCCACCAGCAGAGATCGCTCAGGGGCTTATGGCTACACCTTC. This translates into CATSRDRSGAYGYTF.

The chain recombines TRBV30 with TRBJ1-1; no definite D call. The CDR3 sequence is 15 residues long. V was shortened by 1 base and J by 3 bases, with 15 bases between the two germline ends. Germline values: CDR1 GTSNPN, CDR2 SVGIG (reference sequence). The DNA for the CDR3 is TGTGCCTGGAGTGCAACCCCGGGAACCTACACTGAAGCTTTCTTT. This codes for CAWSATPGTYTEAFF.

This rearrangement joins TRBV6-1 to TRBJ2-4; 8 nucleotides agree with TRBD2. CDR1 and CDR2 from the germline V gene are MNHNS and SASEGT. The CDR3 spans 14 residues. The ends lost 3 bases at V and 5 bases at J; junction bases unmatched: 3. CDR3: CASSETSVQNIQYF. The CDR3 DNA follows: TGTGCCAGCAGTGAGACTAGCGTGCAAAACATTCAGTACTTC.

The chain employs TRBV19 and TRBJ1-2; D gene unclear. V was cut by 10 bases and J by 0 bases, with 12 bases left in between. This CDR3 spans 13 amino acids. In germline, CDR1 is LNHDA, CDR2 SQIVND (reference sequence). CDR3 region: CATAGRTNYGYTF. CDR3 coding DNA: TGTGCCACCGCCGGCAGGACTAACTATGGCTACACCTTC.

J is TRBJ2-1 and V is TRBV5-1; 7 bases are shared with TRBD2. The junction had 7 bases not matched to a gene; V was cut back by 0 bases and J by 1 base. The germline V gene encodes CDR1 SGHRS and CDR2 YFSETQ. The CDR3 length is 17 residues. CDR3 sequence: CASSLARRESSYNEQFF. DNA for the CDR3: TGCGCCAGCAGCTTGGCCAGGCGGGAGTCGTCCTACAATGAGCAGTTCTTC.